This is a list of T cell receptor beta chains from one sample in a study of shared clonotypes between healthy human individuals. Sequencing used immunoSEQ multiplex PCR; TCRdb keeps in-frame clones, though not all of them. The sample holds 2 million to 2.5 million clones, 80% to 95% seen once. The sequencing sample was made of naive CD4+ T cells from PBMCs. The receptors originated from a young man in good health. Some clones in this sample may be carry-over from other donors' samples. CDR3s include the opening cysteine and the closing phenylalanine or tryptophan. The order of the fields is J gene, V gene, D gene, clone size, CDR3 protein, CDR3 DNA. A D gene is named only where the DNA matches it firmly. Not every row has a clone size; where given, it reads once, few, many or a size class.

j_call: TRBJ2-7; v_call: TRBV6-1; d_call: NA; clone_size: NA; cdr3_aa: CASSVSGFPYEQYF; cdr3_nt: TGTGCCAGCAGTGTCAGCGGATTTCCCTACGAGCAGTACTTC
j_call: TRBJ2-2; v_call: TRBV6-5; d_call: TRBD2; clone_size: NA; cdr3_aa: CASSYPGTSVPGELFF; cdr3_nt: TGTGCCAGCAGTTACCCCGGGACTAGCGTTCCCGGGGAGCTGTTTTTT
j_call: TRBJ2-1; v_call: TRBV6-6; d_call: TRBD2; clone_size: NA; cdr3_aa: CASSYWASGSYNEQFF; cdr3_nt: TGTGCCAGCAGTTACTGGGCTAGCGGGAGTTACAATGAGCAGTTCTTC
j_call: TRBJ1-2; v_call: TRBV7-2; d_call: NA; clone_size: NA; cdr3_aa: CASSFGVANYGYTF; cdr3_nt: TGTGCCAGCAGCTTCGGGGTGGCAAACTATGGCTACACCTTC
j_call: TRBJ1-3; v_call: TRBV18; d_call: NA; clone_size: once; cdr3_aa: CASSPLPISGNTIYF; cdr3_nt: TGTGCCAGCTCACCACTGCCAATCTCTGGAAACACCATATATTTT
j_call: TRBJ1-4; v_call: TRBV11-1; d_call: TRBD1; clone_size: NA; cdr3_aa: CASSSESNRGTEKLFF; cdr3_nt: TGTGCCAGCAGCTCCGAGTCCAACAGGGGGACTGAAAAACTGTTTTTT
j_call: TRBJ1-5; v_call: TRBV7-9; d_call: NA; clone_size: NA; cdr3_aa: CASSRDFNQPQHF; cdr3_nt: TGTGCCAGCAGCCGGGACTTTAATCAGCCCCAGCATTTT
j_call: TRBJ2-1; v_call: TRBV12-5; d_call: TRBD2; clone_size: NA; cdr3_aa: CASGLVSGLADVRYNEQFF; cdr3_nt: TGTGCTAGTGGTTTGGTGTCGGGACTAGCGGACGTGAGGTACAATGAGCAGTTCTTC
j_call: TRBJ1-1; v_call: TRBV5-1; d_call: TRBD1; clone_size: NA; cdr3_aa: CASSLGDRATEAFF; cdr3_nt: TGCGCCAGCAGCTTGGGGGACAGGGCCACTGAAGCTTTCTTT
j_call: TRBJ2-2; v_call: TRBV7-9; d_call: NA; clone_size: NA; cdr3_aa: CASSLQAGGELFF; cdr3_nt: TGTGCCAGCAGCTTACAAGCCGGCGGGGAGCTGTTTTTT
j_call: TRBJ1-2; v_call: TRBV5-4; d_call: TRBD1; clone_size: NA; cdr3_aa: CASSDLQGMSGYTF; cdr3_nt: TGTGCCAGCAGCGACCTACAGGGGATGTCTGGCTACACCTTC
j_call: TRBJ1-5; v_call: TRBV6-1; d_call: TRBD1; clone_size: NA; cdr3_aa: CASNSGQWGNQPQHF; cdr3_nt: TGTGCCAGCAACTCGGGACAGTGGGGCAATCAGCCCCAGCATTTT
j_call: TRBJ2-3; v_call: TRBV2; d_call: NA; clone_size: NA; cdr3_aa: CASTLSGSGEDTQYF; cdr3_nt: TGTGCCAGCACCCTGTCGGGATCCGGCGAGGATACGCAGTATTTT
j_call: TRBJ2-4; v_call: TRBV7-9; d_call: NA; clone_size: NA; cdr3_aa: CASSLQGHKLAKNIQYF; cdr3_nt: TGTGCCAGCAGCTTACAGGGGCATAAACTAGCCAAAAACATTCAGTACTTC
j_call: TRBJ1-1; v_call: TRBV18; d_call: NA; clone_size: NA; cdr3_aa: CASSTNTEAFF; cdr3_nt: TGTGCCAGCTCCACGAACACTGAAGCTTTCTTT
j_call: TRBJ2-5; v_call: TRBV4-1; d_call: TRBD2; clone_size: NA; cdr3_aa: CASSPLGVTGGSRQTQYF; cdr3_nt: TGCGCCAGCAGCCCCCTTGGAGTAACGGGAGGGTCTCGTCAGACCCAGTACTTC
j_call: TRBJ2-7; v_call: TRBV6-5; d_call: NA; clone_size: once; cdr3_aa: CASSYRGYEQYF; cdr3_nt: TGTGCCAGCAGTTATCGGGGGTACGAGCAGTACTTC
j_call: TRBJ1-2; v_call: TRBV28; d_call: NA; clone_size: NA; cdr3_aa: CASTWVAGGYTF; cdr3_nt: TGTGCCAGCACCTGGGTTGCGGGTGGCTACACCTTC
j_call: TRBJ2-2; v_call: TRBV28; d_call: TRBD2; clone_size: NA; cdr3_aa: CASSYLAGGAGELFF; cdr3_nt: TGTGCCAGCAGTTACCTAGCGGGAGGCGCCGGGGAGCTGTTTTTT
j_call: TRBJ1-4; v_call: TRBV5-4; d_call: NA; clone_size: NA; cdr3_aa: CASSSRRDEKLFF; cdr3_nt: TGTGCCAGCAGCTCACGCCGTGACGAAAAACTGTTTTTT
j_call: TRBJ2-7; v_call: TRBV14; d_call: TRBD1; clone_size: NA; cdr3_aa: CASSLRQGAPYEQYF; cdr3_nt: TGTGCCAGCAGCCTAAGACAGGGTGCGCCCTACGAGCAGTACTTC
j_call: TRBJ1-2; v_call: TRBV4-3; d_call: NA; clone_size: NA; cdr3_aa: CASSQQTDLYGYTF; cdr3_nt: TGCGCCAGCAGCCAACAGACAGACCTCTATGGCTACACCTTC
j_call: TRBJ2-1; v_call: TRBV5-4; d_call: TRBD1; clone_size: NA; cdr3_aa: CASSLGGTGSSYNEQFF; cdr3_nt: TGTGCCAGCAGCTTGGGCGGGACAGGGAGCTCCTACAATGAGCAGTTCTTC
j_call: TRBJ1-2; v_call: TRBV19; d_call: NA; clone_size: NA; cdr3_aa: CASSITIWGVLGYTF; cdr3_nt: TGTGCCAGTAGTATTACCATCTGGGGAGTGTTAGGCTACACCTTC
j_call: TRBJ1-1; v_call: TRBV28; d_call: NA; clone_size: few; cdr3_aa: CASSSPEGAWTEAFF; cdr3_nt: TGTGCCAGCAGCTCCCCAGAAGGGGCGTGGACTGAAGCTTTCTTT